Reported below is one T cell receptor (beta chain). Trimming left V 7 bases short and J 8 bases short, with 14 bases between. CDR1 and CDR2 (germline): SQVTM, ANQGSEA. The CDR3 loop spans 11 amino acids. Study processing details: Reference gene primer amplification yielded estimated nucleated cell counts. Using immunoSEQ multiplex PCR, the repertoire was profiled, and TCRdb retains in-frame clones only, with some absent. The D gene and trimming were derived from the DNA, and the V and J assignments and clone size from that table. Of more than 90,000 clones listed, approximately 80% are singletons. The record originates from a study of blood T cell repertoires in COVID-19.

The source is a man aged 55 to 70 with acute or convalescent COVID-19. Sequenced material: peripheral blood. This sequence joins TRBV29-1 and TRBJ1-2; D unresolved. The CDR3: CSASSSPGYTF. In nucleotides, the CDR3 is TGCAGCGCCTCGTCGAGTCCCGGCTACACCTTC. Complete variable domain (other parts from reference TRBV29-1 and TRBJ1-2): SAVISQKPSRDICQRGTSLTIQCQVDSQVTMMFWYRQQPGQSLTLIATANQGSEATYESGFVIDKFPISRPNLTFSTLTVSNMSPEDSSIYLCSASSSPGYTFGSGTRLTVV.